The source of this T cell receptor beta chain is a study of cytomegalovirus exposure and HLA in healthy donors. Study conclusions and caveats: TCR beta sequences reportedly predicted the HLA-A and HLA-B alleles of most subjects accurately. Some public TCRs appeared in many individuals, while most sequences were rare.

Concerning this clone itself: Antigen specificity is unknown.

Primers: 60 Vbeta forward and 13 Jbeta reverse. Sequencing used immunoSEQ multiplex PCR; TCRdb keeps in-frame clones, though not all of them. The data show roughly 100,000 clones, and the top ten clones hold about 3%. The receptor comes from a man aged 40-49 years in good health and CMV-seronegative. Sequencing was performed on PBMCs.

The CDR3 nucleotides read TGCGCCAGCAGCTTCGGGGGGGAGGGTGAAAAACTGTTTTTT. Its protein is CASSFGGEGEKLFF. J is TRBJ1-4 and V is TRBV5-1, with D maybe TRBD1 (5 bases). The V gene's germline CDR1 is SGHRS and CDR2 YFSETQ. The CDR3 totals 14 residues. V lost 2 bases and J 7 bases, leaving 12 bases between the germline ends.